This passage covers 27 T cell receptor beta chains from one sample sequenced in a study of blood T cells in healthy people across ages. Together with a sample-barcoded 5' primer, a J-beta primer mix was included in a second PCR lasting roughly 6 to 12 cycles. TCRdb re-derived calls from the 5' RACE reads in MiXCR, one entry per CDR3 protein. This repertoire shows approximately 810,000 distinct CDR3 sequences, around 34% found once; its top ten account for approximately 13%. The specimen was blood. The receptors stem from a man younger than 35 in good health.

The J gene is TRBJ2-5, the V gene TRBV7-9; D gene uncertain. From germline, CDR1 is SEHNR and CDR2 FQNEAQ (reference sequence). The length of the CDR3 is 15 residues. The V end was cut by 4 bases, the J end by 1 base, with 13 bases between. CDR3 protein: CASSSSDGTQETQYF. CDR3 nucleotide sequence: TGTGCCAGCAGCTCATCTGACGGAACCCAAGAGACCCAGTACTTC.

The gene calls are TRBV10-3 and TRBJ1-5; D might be TRBD1 (6 bases). Germline loops: CDR1 ENHRY, CDR2 SYGVKD. V was clipped by 3 bases and J by 0 bases, with 9 bases between them. This CDR3 has 15 residues. This CDR3 reads CAISDNRDSNQPQHF. CDR3 DNA sequence: TGTGCCATCAGTGATAACAGGGATAGCAATCAGCCCCAGCATTTT.

Comments on this clonotype: It may be a read error: a sequence one base away is much more abundant. The chain uses TRBV12-3 or TRBV12-4 and TRBJ2-7; D not certain. Trimming took 4 bases from V and 7 from J, leaving 14 bases between them. This CDR3 has 13 amino acids. The CDR3, as DNA: TGTGCCAGCAGTTCCCAGGCCCACAATGAGCAGTACTTC. Encoded protein: CASSSQAHNEQYF.

This rearrangement joins TRBV11-2 to TRBJ2-7; 10 bases match TRBD2. CDR3 size: 15 residues. CDR1 is SGHAT and CDR2 is FQNNGV in the germline V gene. The junction had 8 bases not matched to a gene; V was cut back by 6 bases and J by 3 bases. The CDR3 DNA is TGTGCCAGCAGGTATCTAGCGGGGGCAATCTACGAGCAGTACTTC. This encodes CASRYLAGAIYEQYF.

This clonotype came up many times. The chain couples TRBV29-1 to TRBJ2-1; D is undetermined. V was cut by 3 bases and J by 3 bases, with 6 bases left in between. Germline V lookup: CDR1 SQVTM, CDR2 ANQGSEA. The CDR3 covers 12 residues. Written as DNA, the CDR3 is TGCAGCGTTGAGGGGTACTACAATGAGCAGTTCTTC. Residues: CSVEGYYNEQFF.

This clonotype was detected only a few times. The J gene is TRBJ2-7, the V gene TRBV10-2; 10 bases fit TRBD1. The length of the CDR3 is 13 residues. Trimming cost V 10 bases and J 5 bases; bases outside gene matches: 8. Germline CDR1 and CDR2: WSHSY and SAAADI. The CDR3 region has the DNA TGCGCCACCCTGGGACAGGGGCACCACGAGCAGTACTTC. Translation: CATLGQGHHEQYF.

A remark on this clonotype: A much larger clonotype is one base distant, so this may be a read error. V usage is TRBV5-1 and J usage is TRBJ2-5; D might be TRBD2 (7 bases). The J call may be incorrect, as the DNA end agrees better with TRBJ2-7. Germline V gene sequence: CDR1 SGHRS, CDR2 YFSETQ. The CDR3 covers 17 residues. CDR3 DNA: TGCGCCAGCAGCTTGGAAAGGGGGGGCGAATCTTCCTGCGAGCAGTACTTC. Residues: CASSLERGGESSCEQYF.

The table lists this clonotype with many counts. The chain recombines TRBV28 with TRBJ1-1, with TRBD1 matching 9 bases. The germline CDR1 and CDR2 sequences are MDHEN and SYDVKM. The CDR3 runs to 13 residues. Trimming removed 5 bases from V and 5 bases from J; junction bases left unmatched: 3. CDR3 nucleotides: TGTGCCAGCAGTGAGACAGGGGGTACTGAAGCTTTCTTT. Translated: CASSETGGTEAFF.

The chain combines TRBV21-1 with TRBJ2-4; the listed D gene, TRBD2, was not tested against the DNA. TRBV21-1 is described as a pseudogene. The CDR3 has 16 residues. The CDR3 DNA sequence: TGTGCCAGCAGCAAAGCCGACCTCCTAAGGAGAAACATTCAGTACTTC. Translating gives CASSKADLLRRNIQYF.

A remark on this clonotype: This may come from a read error, since a much larger clone is one base off. The gene calls are TRBV27 and TRBJ1-5, with D tentatively TRBD1 (5 bases). V was trimmed by 6 bases and J by 1 base, leaving 10 bases between them. The germline V gene encodes CDR1 MNHEY and CDR2 SMNVEV (reference sequence). The CDR3 length is 14 residues. CDR3 in DNA: TGTGCCAGCAGCGTAGGGGAAAGCAATCAGCCCCAGCATTTT. Amino acids: CASSVGESNQPQHF.

The V call is TRBV20-1, the J call TRBJ1-1, with a tentative D call TRBD1 (5 bases). The length of the CDR3 is 12 residues. V shed 1 base and J shed 12 bases, with 15 bases lying between them. Looked up from germline, CDR1 is DFQATT and CDR2 is SNEGSKA (reference sequence). The CDR3, as DNA: TGCAGTGCTAGAGGAGAGGCAGGGAAACCTTTCTTT. It translates to CSARGEAGKPFF.

As for this clonotype: The junction departs from the called germline gene at one end, perhaps through a read error. V usage is TRBV5-8 and J usage is TRBJ2-5; D is undetermined. Germline loops: CDR1 SGHTS, CDR2 YDEGEE. There are 15 residues in the CDR3. The CDR3 bases are TGTACCAGCAGCTCGTGGACGCGCCGAGGAGAGACCCAGTACTTC. The encoded protein is CTSSSWTRRGETQYF.

V gene TRBV29-1 combines with J gene TRBJ1-4; D ambiguous. The CDR3 has 17 residues. Per germline, CDR1 SQVTM and CDR2 ANQGSEA. V lost 2 bases to trimming and J lost 5 bases, with 21 bases between them. CDR3 in DNA: TGCAGCGTTGAATTAGCGGCACCCGGCGTTATAAATGAAAAACTGTTTTTT. It yields the protein CSVELAAPGVINEKLFF.

V is TRBV7-2 and J is TRBJ2-5; D might be TRBD2 (5 bases). V was trimmed by 1 base and J by 1 base, leaving 10 bases between them. The germline gives CDR1 SGHTA, CDR2 FQGNSA. The CDR3 is 15 amino acids. This CDR3 is CASSLGFGVQETQYF. CDR3 nucleotides: TGTGCCAGCAGCTTAGGTTTCGGGGTCCAAGAGACCCAGTACTTC. Full variable domain (outside the CDR3, taken from reference TRBV7-2 and TRBJ2-5): GAGVSQSPSNKVTEKGKDVELRCDPISGHTALYWYRQSLGQGLEFLIYFQGNSAPDKSGLPSDRFSAERTGGSVSTLTIQRTQQEDSAVYLCASSLGFGVQETQYFGPGTRLLVL.

The CDR3 nucleotides are TGCGCCAGCAGCCGCGGACGGGACACCACTGAAGCTTTCTTT. Translating gives CASSRGRDTTEAFF. The chain recombines TRBV5-1 with TRBJ1-1, with D perhaps TRBD1 (6 bases). The CDR3 extends over 14 amino acids. Deletions cut 4 bases from V and 4 bases from J, with 14 bases between. Germline V gene lookup returns CDR1 SGHRS and CDR2 YFSETQ. Full variable domain (missing parts from reference TRBV5-1 and TRBJ1-1): KAGVTQTPRYLIKTRGQQVTLSCSPISGHRSVSWYQQTPGQGLQFLFEYFSETQRNKGNFPGRFSGRQFSNSRSEMNVSTLELGDSALYLCASSRGRDTTEAFFGQGTRLTVV.

The rearrangement joins TRBV20-1 to TRBJ2-7, with 8 positions matching TRBD1. The J segment lost 7 bases and the V segment lost 6 bases, leaving 17 bases of the junction unmatched. The CDR3 consists of 15 residues. Germline V lookup: CDR1 DFQATT, CDR2 SNEGSKA (reference sequence). DNA for the CDR3: TGCAGTGCCCAAACTCCGGGACAGGTCCCCAATGAGCAGTACTTC. It codes for CSAQTPGQVPNEQYF.

V and J are TRBV7-9 and TRBJ2-1, with 10 bases identical to TRBD2. The CDR3 runs to 14 residues. Germline V gene sequence: CDR1 SEHNR, CDR2 FQNEAQ (reference sequence). The V and J ends lost 3 bases and 7 bases, in that order; junction bases with no gene match: 3. DNA for the CDR3: TGTGCCAGCAGCTTGGGACTAGCGCCGAATGAGCAGTTCTTC. Encoded protein: CASSLGLAPNEQFF.

A few counts support this clonotype. The CDR3 nucleotides are TGTGCCAGCAGGAGCCGGGACTACACCCCCTCCTACAATGAGCAGTACTTC. This sequence encodes CASRSRDYTPSYNEQYF. The chain uses TRBV6-1 and TRBJ2-1, with TRBD2 identical over 7 bases. The J call may be in error: the DNA end matches TRBJ2-7 better. Germline values: CDR1 MNHNS, CDR2 SASEGT. This CDR3 comprises 17 residues.

This chain uses TRBV12-3 or TRBV12-4 with TRBJ1-5, with D uncertain. This CDR3 is built from 14 residues. Trimming removed 5 bases from V and 3 bases from J, with 11 bases in between. The CDR3 coding sequence is TGTGCCAGCAGTATTCGGGGTCTCAATCAGCCCCAGCATTTT. It translates to CASSIRGLNQPQHF.

The rearrangement joins TRBV25-1 to TRBJ2-7; TRBD2 aligns across 9 bases. Germline V lookup: CDR1 MGHDK, CDR2 SYGVNS. J was trimmed by 3 bases and V by 1 base; bases with no gene match: 7. This CDR3 spans 16 amino acids. The CDR3 sequence: CASSEFDRAGGYEQYF. In nucleotides, the CDR3 is TGTGCCAGCAGTGAATTCGATAGAGCGGGGGGCTACGAGCAGTACTTC.

Concerning this clonotype: A much larger clone is a single base away; this may be a read error. The V and J genes are TRBV25-1 and TRBJ2-1; possible D gene TRBD1, 6 bases. V lost 8 bases, J lost 13 bases, and 18 bases lay in between. Germline CDR1 reads MGHDK; CDR2 reads SYGVNS. CDR3 length: 12 amino acids. The CDR3 reads CASGGQLGTQFF. CDR3 DNA sequence: TGTGCCAGCGGAGGACAGCTAGGGACCCAGTTCTTC.

The chain couples TRBV20-1 to TRBJ1-5; D is perhaps TRBD1 (5 bases). The CDR3 covers 14 residues. V was trimmed by 3 bases and J by 4 bases, leaving 13 bases between them. CDR1 and CDR2 (germline): DFQATT, SNEGSKA (reference sequence). The CDR3 loop reads CSASGGGENQPQHF. The CDR3 DNA is TGCAGTGCTAGCGGGGGGGGGGAAAATCAGCCCCAGCATTTT.

This chain uses TRBV3-1 with TRBJ2-7; D tentatively reads TRBD1 or TRBD2 (5 bases each). Trimming left V 1 base short and J 12 bases short, with 22 bases between. Germline V gives CDR1 LGHDT, CDR2 YNNKEL (reference sequence). CDR3 length: 15 residues. The CDR3 DNA reads as TGTGCCAGCAGCCAAGGGTTTGTCCAGGGCAATGAGGGGTACTTC. It translates to CASSQGFVQGNEGYF.

The chain links TRBV12-3 or TRBV12-4 to TRBJ2-7; unclear D gene. TRBJ2-5 explains the end of the DNA better; the J call may be wrong. The length of the CDR3 is 12 residues. The CDR3: CASSLLAQTQYF. CDR3 DNA sequence: TGTGCCAGCAGTTTACTCGCACAGACCCAGTACTTC.

This CDR3 is CASLIPGEVGRWGAFF. The CDR3 DNA reads as TGTGCCAGCCTAATCCCGGGGGAGGTAGGGCGCTGGGGAGCTTTCTTT. This chain joins TRBV12-3 or TRBV12-4 and TRBJ1-1; tentative D call: TRBD1 (5 bases). The CDR3 contains 16 residues. V was pared by 8 bases and J by 10 bases, with 29 bases between.

On this clonotype: One end of the junction varies from germline; a read error may be responsible. This chain joins TRBV4-1 and TRBJ1-3; the D gene is possibly TRBD1 (6 bases). Germline CDR1 and CDR2: MGHRA and YSYEKL. The CDR3 contains 19 residues. For the CDR3, the DNA is TGCGCCAGCAGCCAAGATGGTCGGACTGTAGCAGGGGATGGAACCACCATATATTTT. Its protein is CASSQDGRTVAGDGTTIYF.

This chain uses TRBV7-2 with TRBJ2-1; D is perhaps TRBD1 (7 bases). Trimming took 2 bases from V and 13 from J, leaving 21 bases between them. CDR1 SGHTA and CDR2 FQGNSA come from the germline V gene. CDR3 length: 15 amino acids. The CDR3 protein is CASSLRGREGETQFF. The CDR3 DNA sequence: TGTGCCAGCAGCTTAAGGGGGCGGGAAGGAGAGACCCAGTTCTTC.